What follows describes a single TCR beta chain. The antigen remains undetermined. The V end was cut by 5 bases, the J end by 0 bases, with 11 bases between. CDR1 is SGHVS and CDR2 is FNYEAQ in the germline V gene. The CDR3 loop spans 14 amino acids. This sample is part of a study of T cell repertoires in cytomegalovirus infection. About the study: It was the public TCR beta signatures that indicated both CMV infection and matching HLA type.

Study results and caveats: The ex vivo response was dominated by HLA-C-restricted CMV-specific TCR beta clonotypes.

TCRdb ran MiXCR on the reads and lists one entry per CDR3 protein. Among some 480,000 distinct CDR3 sequences listed, around a third were seen once. The source was cultured PBMCs, collected from culture after CMV antigen stimulation. The chain employs TRBV7-6 and TRBJ2-7; D is unclear. This TCR derives from a human donor in good health (CMV status not recorded). Some clones in this sample may be carry-over from other donors' samples. CDR3 protein: CASSPRPDSYEQYV. DNA for the CDR3: TGTGCCAGCAGCCCCCGTCCTGACTCCTACGAGCAGTACGTC.